Below, 3 T cell receptor beta chains from the same sample are listed, as sequenced in a study of cytomegalovirus exposure and HLA in healthy donors. The study ran its PCR with 60 Vbeta and 13 Jbeta primers. The protocol was immunoSEQ multiplex PCR, while the TCRdb copy is restricted to in-frame clones and leaves out a portion. The sample lists around 150,000 clones, roughly 84% occurring once. The sample was PBMCs. The origin of the receptors is a middle-aged man in good health and CMV-seropositive.

The chain employs TRBV7-8 and TRBJ2-7, with D possibly TRBD1 on 6 matching bases. Germline V gene data show CDR1 as SGHVS and CDR2 as FQNEAQ. This CDR3 contains 12 residues. V was cut by 1 base and J by 5 bases, with 6 bases left in between. CDR3 protein: CASSLGGHEQYV. The CDR3 DNA follows: TGTGCCAGCAGCTTAGGGGGGCACGAGCAGTACGTC.

A single count supports this clone. The rearrangement links TRBV2 to TRBJ2-7; 10 bases match TRBD1. Trimming at V came to 5 bases and at J to 5 bases, leaving 6 bases not matched to a gene. CDR1 and CDR2 from the germline V gene are SNHLY and FYNNEI. The CDR3 covers 14 residues. The DNA of the CDR3 is TGTGCCAGCAGTCTGGGACAGGGGAACCACGAGCAGTACTTC. Translation: CASSLGQGNHEQYF.

The chain recombines TRBV15 with TRBJ1-1; D gene unclear. CDR3 size: 14 residues. Trimming removed 5 bases at V and 4 bases at J, with 14 bases between. Germline-derived CDR1 and CDR2 are LNHNV and YYDKDF (reference sequence). CDR3 DNA sequence: TGTGCCACCAGCGCAGCGGCCGGAAGCACTGAAGCTTTCTTT. The encoded protein is CATSAAAGSTEAFF. Looking up the rest from reference TRBV15 and TRBJ1-1 gives the full variable domain: DAMVIQNPRYQVTQFGKPVTLSCSQTLNHNVMYWYQQKSSQAPKLLFHYYDKDFNNEADTPDNFQSRRPNTSFCFLDIRSPGLGDTAMYLCATSAAAGSTEAFFGQGTRLTVV.